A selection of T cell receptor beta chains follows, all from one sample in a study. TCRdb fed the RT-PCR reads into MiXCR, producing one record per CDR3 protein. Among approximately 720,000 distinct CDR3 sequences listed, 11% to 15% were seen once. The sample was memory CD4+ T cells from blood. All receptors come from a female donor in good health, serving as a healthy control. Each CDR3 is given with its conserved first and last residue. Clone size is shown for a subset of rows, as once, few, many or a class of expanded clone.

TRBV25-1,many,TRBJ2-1,CASSGTGTGWNEQFF
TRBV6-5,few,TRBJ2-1,CASSRTSGYYNEQFF
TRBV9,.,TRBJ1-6,CASSQGSIGSPLHF
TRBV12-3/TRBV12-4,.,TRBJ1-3,CASSPYKISGNTIYF
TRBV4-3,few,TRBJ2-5,CASSEGLAGGHQRETQYF
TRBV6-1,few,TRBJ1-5,CASSDRGHDSNQPQHF
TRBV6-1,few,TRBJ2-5,CASSEPGQGGTQYF
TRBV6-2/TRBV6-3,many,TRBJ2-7,CASRKDRGPFYEQYF
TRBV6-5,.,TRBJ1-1,CASKLHGGQGAGRAEAFF
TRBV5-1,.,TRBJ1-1,CASSSIKAFF
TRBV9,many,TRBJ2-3,CASSTDPNTDTQYF
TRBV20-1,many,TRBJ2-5,CSARDSGGRLAGRQETQYF
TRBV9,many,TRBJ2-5,CASSPSISEETQYF
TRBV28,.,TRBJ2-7,CASRLRGYEQYF
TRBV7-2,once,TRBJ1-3,CASSTRTGWSGNTIYF
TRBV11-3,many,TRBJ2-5,CASSLDPRETQYF
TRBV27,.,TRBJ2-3,CASSPRTSGETDTQYF
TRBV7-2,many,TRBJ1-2,CASSLRDTRGYTF
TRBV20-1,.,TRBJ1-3,CSARADGRRNTIYF
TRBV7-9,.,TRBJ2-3,CASSRHGPGAADTQYF
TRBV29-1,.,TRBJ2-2,CSVGSGVGTGELFF
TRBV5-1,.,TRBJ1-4,CASRRNGGEKLFF
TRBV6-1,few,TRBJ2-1,CASSEWGAHNKQFF
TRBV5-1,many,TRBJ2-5,CASSLVGRQETQYF
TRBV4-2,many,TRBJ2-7,CASSRQGQGYEQYF
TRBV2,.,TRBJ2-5,CASRRQQGGETQYF
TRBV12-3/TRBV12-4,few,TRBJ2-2,CASSGGVGTGELFF
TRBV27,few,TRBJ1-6,CASSWGSSYNSPLHF
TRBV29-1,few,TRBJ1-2,CSVEGDTYGYTF
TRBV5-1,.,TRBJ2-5,CASSLVVEETQYF
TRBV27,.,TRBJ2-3,CASSLSGGFYNTDTQYF
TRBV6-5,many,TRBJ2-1,CASSYDPLLSYNEQFF
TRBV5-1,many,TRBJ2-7,CASSSREAGEQYF
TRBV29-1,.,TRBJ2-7,CSVAKRPTSGFHEQYF
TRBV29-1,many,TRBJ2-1,CSAGSGRERYNEQFF
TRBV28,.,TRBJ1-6,CASSLIDSPLHF
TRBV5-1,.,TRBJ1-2,CASSRDGQTLYGYTF
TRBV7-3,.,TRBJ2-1,CASSLTGLGNEQFF
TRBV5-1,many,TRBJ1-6,CASSGQGDTPLHF
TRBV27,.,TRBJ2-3,CASSAIPSGTRTDTQYF
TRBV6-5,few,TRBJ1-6,CASSYSYRAFLYNSPLHF
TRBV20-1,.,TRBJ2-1,CSARGGRDSYNEQFF
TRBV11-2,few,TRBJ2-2,CASSGRIPTSDTGELFF
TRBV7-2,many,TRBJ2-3,CASSLPPPGREQYF
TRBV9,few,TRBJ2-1,CASSVGDRGTKYNEQFF
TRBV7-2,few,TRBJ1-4,CASSSHGTGAGVELFF
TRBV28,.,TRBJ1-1,CASSFSPGQGDF
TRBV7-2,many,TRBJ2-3,CASSSAGVVDTQYF
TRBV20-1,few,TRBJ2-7,CSAPPGLATYEQYF
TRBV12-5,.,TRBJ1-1,CASGWQGSEAFF
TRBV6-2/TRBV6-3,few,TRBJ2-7,CASRKTGEDVQYF
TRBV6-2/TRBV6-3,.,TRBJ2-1,CASSRPTSNEQFF
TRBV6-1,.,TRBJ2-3,CASMSFGTDTQYF
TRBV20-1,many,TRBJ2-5,CSAPRGQAETQYF
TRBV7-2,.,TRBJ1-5,CASSQGYDQPQHF